This entry concerns a single T cell receptor beta chain. Its antigen is currently not known. No much larger clone is present one base from it, and per-base qualities are unavailable. These data belong to a study of post-analysis software for immune sequencing data (dated by TCRdb to 2014 to 2015). As for the study more broadly: The recorded disease courses included relapsing-remitting, secondary progressive and progressive-relapsing multiple sclerosis, and some patients had no subtype annotation. The patient repertoires were compared against about a dozen previously published healthy control repertoires obtained from donors aged 6 to 25 years. A subset of samples was prepared in parallel using single-end sample barcoding, then pooled and co-amplified after Illumina adapter ligation. Overall study outcomes, separate from this receptor: When samples were clustered directly using the F measure, samples prepared in the same batch co-clustered strongly, which prompted a batch-effect correction. The multiple sclerosis patient group was slightly younger than the control group. Significantly higher frequencies in patients than in controls were found for several TRBV segments, including TRBV5-6, TRBV5-1 and TRBV20-1. Normalized Chao1 diversity was significantly lower in multiple sclerosis patients than controls, suggesting substantial peripheral T-cell clonal expansion.

The V end loses 3 bases and the J end loses 3 bases, and a stretch of 2 bases separates them. The CDR3 sequence holds 11 residues, the cysteine and phenylalanine included. Only the CDR3 DNA is retained, 33 bases long and in frame from the first base. The germline V gene yields SNHLY for CDR1 and FYNNEI for CDR2. The library was produced with PCR. Instrument used: Illumina HiSeq 2500. Unique molecular identifiers were incorporated into TCR beta cDNA libraries to reduce PCR and sequencing biases. Some 500,000 cDNA molecules were obtained for every 1 to 10 million input T cells, so each molecule roughly corresponded to one T cell. The patient libraries were prepared and sequenced with the same protocol used for the earlier healthy control dataset. Within a given batch, samples were prepared together, multiplexed and sequenced on the same HiSeq lane. In the paper's pipeline: MIGEC handled the raw barcoded reads, throwing out single-read molecular identifier groups before consensus assembly and CDR3 extraction. VDJtools was used for post-analysis of the clonotype tables, and diversity was normalized by down-sampling every dataset to the size of the smallest sample. To correct batch-related cross-sample contamination, repertoire overlap clustering matched CDR3 amino acid sequences but not nucleotide sequences. Starting from the raw public reads, TCRdb applied fastp trimming at Q25, assembled clones with MiXCR and retained in-frame beta chains. Records with the same CDR3 protein are collapsed into one entry carrying the most frequent genes and DNA. These V and J calls rely on TCRdb rather than the paper's analysis. The sample has fewer than 600,000 distinct CDR3 sequences on record, roughly 45% of them singletons. The ten largest make up 9.5% to 13% of the sample.

To demonstrate the VDJtools post-analysis software, TCR beta repertoires were profiled from the peripheral blood of about 13 young patients with multiple sclerosis. Multiple sclerosis patients were children and adolescents aged about 6 to 16 years. The clonotype originates from a girl aged 5 to 17 with multiple sclerosis. The rearranged chain carries TRBV2 and TRBJ1-1; the D gene cannot be named for sure. What was sequenced was blood. The nucleotide sequence reads as follows: TGTGCCAGCAGTGATTACACTGAAGCTTTCTTT. It encodes CASSDYTEAFF.